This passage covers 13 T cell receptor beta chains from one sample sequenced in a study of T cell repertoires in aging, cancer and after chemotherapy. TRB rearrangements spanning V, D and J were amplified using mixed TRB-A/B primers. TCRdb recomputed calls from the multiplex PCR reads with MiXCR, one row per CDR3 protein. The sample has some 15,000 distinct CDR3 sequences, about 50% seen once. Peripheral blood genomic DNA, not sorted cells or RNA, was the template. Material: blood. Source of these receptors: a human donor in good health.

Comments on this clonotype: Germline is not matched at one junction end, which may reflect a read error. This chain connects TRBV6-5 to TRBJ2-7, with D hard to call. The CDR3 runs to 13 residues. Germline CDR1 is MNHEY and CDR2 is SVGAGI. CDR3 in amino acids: CASSESYGREQYF. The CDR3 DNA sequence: TGCGCCAGCAGTGAGTCTTATGGCCGAGAGCAGTACTTC.

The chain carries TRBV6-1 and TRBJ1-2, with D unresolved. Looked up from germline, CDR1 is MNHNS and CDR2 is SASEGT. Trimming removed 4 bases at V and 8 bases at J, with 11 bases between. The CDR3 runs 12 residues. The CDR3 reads CASSGHHRGYTF. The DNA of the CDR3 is TGTGCCAGCAGTGGACACCATCGGGGCTACACCTTC.

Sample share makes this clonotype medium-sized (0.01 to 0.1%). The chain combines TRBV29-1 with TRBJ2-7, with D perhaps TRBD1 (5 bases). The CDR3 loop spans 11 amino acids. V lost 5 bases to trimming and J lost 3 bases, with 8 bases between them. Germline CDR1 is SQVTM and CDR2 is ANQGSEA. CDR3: CSVRRGYEQYF. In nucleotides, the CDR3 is TGCAGCGTTCGAAGGGGCTACGAGCAGTACTTC.

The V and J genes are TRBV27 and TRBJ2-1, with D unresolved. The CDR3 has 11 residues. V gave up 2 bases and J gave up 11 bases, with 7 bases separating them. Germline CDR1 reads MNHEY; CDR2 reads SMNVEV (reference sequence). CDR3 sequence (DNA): TGTGCCAGCAGTTTAAACGGGCAGCAGTTCTTC. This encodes CASSLNGQQFF.

The CDR3 sequence: CASSLDPSGEKLFF. In DNA form, the CDR3 reads TGTGCCAGCAGTTTAGACCCAAGTGGTGAAAAACTGTTTTTT. The chain employs TRBV12-3 or TRBV12-4 and TRBJ1-4; no clear D. Deletions cut 1 base from V and 7 bases from J, with 10 bases between. This CDR3 spans 14 amino acids.

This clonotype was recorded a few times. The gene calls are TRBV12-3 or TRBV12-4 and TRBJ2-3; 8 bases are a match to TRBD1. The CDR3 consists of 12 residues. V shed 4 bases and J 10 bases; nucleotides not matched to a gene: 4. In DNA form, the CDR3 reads TGTGCCAGCAGTTCCAGACAGGGGCCGCAGTATTTT. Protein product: CASSSRQGPQYF.

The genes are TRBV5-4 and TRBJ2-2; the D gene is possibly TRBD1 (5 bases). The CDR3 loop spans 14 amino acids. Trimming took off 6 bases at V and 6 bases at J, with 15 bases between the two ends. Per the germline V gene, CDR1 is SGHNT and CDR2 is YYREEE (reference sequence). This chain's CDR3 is CASNTDRKAGELFF. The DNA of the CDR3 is TGTGCCAGCAATACCGACAGAAAGGCCGGGGAGCTGTTTTTT.

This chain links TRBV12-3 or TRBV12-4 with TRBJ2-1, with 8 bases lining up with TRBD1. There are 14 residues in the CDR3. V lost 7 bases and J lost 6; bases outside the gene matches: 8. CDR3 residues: CASNPTGDINEQFF. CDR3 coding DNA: TGTGCCAGCAACCCGACAGGGGATATCAATGAGCAGTTCTTC.

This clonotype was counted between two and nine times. The CDR3 spells CASRPKQGNEQFF. Written as DNA, the CDR3 is TGTGCCAGCAGGCCCAAACAGGGCAATGAGCAGTTCTTC. The rearrangement joins TRBV6-6 to TRBJ2-1, with D maybe TRBD1 (6 bases). Trimming removed 6 bases from V and 6 bases from J, with 12 bases in between. Germline V gene sequence: CDR1 MNHNY, CDR2 SVGAGI (reference sequence). This CDR3 region has 13 residues.

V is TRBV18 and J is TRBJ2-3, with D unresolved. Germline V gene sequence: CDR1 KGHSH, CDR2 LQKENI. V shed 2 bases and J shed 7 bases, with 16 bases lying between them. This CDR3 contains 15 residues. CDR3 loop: CASSPSAAHSYTQYF. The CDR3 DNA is TGTGCCAGCTCACCATCCGCGGCTCACAGTTATACGCAGTATTTT.

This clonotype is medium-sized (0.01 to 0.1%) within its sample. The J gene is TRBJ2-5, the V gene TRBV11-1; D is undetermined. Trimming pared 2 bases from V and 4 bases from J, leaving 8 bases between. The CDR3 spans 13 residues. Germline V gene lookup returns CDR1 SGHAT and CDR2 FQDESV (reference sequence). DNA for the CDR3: TGTGCCAGCAGCTTACGGCAGATAGAGACCCAGTACTTC. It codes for CASSLRQIETQYF.

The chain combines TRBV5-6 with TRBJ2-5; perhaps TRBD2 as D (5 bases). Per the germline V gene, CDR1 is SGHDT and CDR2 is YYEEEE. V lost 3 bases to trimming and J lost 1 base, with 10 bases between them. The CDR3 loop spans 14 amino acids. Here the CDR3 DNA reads TGTGCCAGCAGCTCGGACGGGATCCAAGAGACCCAGTACTTC. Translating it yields CASSSDGIQETQYF.

As DNA, the CDR3 is TGTGCCAGCTCACCGGGGACAGGGGGATGGCGTGAGCAGTTCTTC. The encoded protein is CASSPGTGGWREQFF. The gene calls are TRBV18 and TRBJ2-1; 11 bases agree with TRBD1. V lost 3 bases and J lost 9; bases outside the gene matches: 7. CDR3 length: 15 amino acids. Germline CDR1 reads KGHSH; CDR2 reads LQKENI.